This TCR beta chain was sequenced for a study of T cell repertoires in cytomegalovirus infection. This clonotype was detected many times. The target antigen is unknown. The study's findings and limits: HLA-C-restricted CMV-specific TCR beta clonotypes prevailed in the ex vivo response.

TCRdb re-analysed the reads in MiXCR, keeping a single row per CDR3 protein. The repertoire consists of some 700,000 distinct CDR3 sequences, with 30% to 35% occurring once and the leading ten covering roughly 18%. The CDR3 has 15 amino acids. CDR1 and CDR2 (germline): SGHTA, FQGNSA. V shed 1 base and J shed 1 base, with 10 bases lying between them. The chain recombines TRBV7-2 with TRBJ1-1; D not certain. The TCR sequence derives from a human donor in good health (CMV status not recorded). Some clones in this sample may be carry-over from other donors' samples. This material consisted of cultured PBMCs, taken from culture after CMV antigen stimulation. CDR3 amino acids: CASSLVGEGNTEAFF. As DNA, the CDR3 is TGTGCCAGCAGCTTAGTTGGGGAGGGGAACACTGAAGCTTTCTTT.